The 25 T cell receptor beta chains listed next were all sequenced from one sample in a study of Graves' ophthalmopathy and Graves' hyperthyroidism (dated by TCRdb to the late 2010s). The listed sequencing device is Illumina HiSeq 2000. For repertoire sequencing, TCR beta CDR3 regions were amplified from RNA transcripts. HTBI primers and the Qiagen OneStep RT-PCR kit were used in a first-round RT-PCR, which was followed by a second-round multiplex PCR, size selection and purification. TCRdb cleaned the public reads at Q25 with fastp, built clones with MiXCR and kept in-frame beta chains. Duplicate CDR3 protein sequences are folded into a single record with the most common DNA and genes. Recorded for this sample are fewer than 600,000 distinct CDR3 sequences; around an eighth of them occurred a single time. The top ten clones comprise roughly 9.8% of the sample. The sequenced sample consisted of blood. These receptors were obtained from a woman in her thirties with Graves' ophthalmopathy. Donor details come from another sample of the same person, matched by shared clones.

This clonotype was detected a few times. The CDR3 protein is CASSPGTSRANTGELFF. CDR3 nucleotide sequence: TGTGCCAGCAGCCCTGGGACTAGCCGAGCGAACACCGGGGAGCTGTTTTTT. The chain has TRBV4-2 and TRBJ2-2; 9 nucleotides agree with TRBD2. After removal of 4 bases from V and 0 bases from J, the junction contained 6 bases not matched to a gene. CDR3 length: 17 residues. Germline CDR1 and CDR2: LGHNA and YNFKEQ.

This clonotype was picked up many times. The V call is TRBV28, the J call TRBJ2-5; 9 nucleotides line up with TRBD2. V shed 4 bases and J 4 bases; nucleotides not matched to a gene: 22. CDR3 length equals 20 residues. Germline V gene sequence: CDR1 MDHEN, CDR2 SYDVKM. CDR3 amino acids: CASSSTDASGNDGYGETQYF. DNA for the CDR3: TGTGCCAGCAGTTCCACCGACGCTAGCGGGAATGATGGTTATGGAGAGACCCAGTACTTC.

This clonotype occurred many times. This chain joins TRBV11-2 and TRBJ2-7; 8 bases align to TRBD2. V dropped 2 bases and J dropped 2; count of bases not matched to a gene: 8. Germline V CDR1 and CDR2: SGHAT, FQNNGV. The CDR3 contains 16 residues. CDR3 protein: CASSLNLAGPPYEQYF. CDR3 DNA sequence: TGTGCCAGCAGCTTAAACTTAGCGGGACCTCCCTACGAGCAGTACTTC.

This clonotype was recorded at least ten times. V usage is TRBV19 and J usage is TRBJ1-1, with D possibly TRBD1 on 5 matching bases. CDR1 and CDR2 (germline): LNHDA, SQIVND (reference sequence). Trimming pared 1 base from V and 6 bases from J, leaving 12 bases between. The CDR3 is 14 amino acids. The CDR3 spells CASSIAQGLAEAFF. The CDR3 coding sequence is TGTGCCAGTAGTATAGCGCAGGGCCTCGCTGAAGCTTTCTTT.

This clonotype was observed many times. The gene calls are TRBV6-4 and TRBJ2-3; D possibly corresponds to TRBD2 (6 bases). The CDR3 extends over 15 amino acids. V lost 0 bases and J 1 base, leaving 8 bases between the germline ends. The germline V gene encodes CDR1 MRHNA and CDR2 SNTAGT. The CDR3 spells CASSDSSGRTDTQYF. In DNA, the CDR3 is TGTGCCAGCAGTGACTCTAGCGGCCGCACAGATACGCAGTATTTT.

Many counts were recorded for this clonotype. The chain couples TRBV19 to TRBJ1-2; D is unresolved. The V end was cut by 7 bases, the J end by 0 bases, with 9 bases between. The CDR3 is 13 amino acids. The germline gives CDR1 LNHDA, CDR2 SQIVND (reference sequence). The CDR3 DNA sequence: TGTGCCAGTACTCGGGAGTCTAACTATGGCTACACCTTC. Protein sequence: CASTRESNYGYTF.

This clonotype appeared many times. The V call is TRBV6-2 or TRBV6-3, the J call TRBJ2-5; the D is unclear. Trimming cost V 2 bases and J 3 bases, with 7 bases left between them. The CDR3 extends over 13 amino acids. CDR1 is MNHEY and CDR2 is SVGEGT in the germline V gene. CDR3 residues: CASSYGSKETQYF. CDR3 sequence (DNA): TGTGCCAGCAGTTACGGCTCCAAAGAGACCCAGTACTTC.

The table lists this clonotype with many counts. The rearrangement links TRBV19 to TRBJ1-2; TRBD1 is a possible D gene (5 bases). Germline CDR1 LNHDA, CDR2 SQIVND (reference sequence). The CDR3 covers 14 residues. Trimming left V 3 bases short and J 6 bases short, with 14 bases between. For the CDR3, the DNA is TGTGCCAGTAGTATTATAGGGGAATTGCATGGCTACACCTTC. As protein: CASSIIGELHGYTF.

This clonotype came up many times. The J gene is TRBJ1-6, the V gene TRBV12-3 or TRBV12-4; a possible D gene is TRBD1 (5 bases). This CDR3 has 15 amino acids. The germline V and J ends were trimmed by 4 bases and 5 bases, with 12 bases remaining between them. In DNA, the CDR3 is TGTGCCAGCAGTTCTATGGGGACGGATAATTCACCCCTCCACTTT. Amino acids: CASSSMGTDNSPLHF.

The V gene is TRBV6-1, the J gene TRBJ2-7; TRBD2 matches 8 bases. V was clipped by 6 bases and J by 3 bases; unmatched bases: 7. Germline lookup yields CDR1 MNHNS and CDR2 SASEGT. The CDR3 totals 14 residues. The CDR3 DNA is TGTGCCAGCAGACGACCGGGACTAGGCTACGAGCAGTACTTC. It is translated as CASRRPGLGYEQYF.

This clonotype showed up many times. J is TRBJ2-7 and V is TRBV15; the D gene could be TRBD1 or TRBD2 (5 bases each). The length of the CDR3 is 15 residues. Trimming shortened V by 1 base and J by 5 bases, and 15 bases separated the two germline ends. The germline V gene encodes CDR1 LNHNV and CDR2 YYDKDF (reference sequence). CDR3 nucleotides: TGTGCCACCAGCAGAGGGGACGGTAAACGGGACGAGCAGTACTTC. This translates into CATSRGDGKRDEQYF.

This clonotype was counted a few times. The CDR3 coding sequence is TGTGCCAGCAGCTTATTTTCCAGGGCAACTTCCACTGAAGCTTTCTTT. Amino acids: CASSLFSRATSTEAFF. The rearrangement links TRBV13 to TRBJ1-1; possibly TRBD1 for D (5 bases). Looked up from germline, CDR1 is PRHDT and CDR2 is FYEKMQ (reference sequence). CDR3 length: 16 residues. V was trimmed by 2 bases and J by 4 bases, leaving 17 bases between them.

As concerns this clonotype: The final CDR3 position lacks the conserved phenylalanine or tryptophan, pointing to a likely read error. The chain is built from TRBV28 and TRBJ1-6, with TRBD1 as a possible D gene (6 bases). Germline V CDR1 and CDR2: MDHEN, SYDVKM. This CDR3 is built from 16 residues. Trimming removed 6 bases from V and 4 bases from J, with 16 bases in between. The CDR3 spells CASSFGQSLYNSPLHS. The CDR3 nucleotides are TGTGCCAGCAGCTTCGGACAGTCGCTATATAATTCACCCCTCCACTCA.

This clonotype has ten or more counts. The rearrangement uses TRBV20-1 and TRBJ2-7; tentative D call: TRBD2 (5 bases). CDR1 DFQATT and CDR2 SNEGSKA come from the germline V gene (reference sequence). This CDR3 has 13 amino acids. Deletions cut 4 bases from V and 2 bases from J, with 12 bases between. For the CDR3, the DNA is TGCAGTGCTATTTGGACTGAGACCTACGAGCAGTACTTC. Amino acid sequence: CSAIWTETYEQYF.

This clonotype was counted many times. In nucleotides, the CDR3 is TGTGCCAGCAGTTTCGGCAGGGTGATTGAGACCCAGTACTTC. It yields the protein CASSFGRVIETQYF. The chain employs TRBV12-3 or TRBV12-4 and TRBJ2-5, with D tentatively TRBD1 (5 bases). The CDR3 has 14 amino acids. The V and J ends lost 3 bases and 5 bases respectively, with 13 bases between them.

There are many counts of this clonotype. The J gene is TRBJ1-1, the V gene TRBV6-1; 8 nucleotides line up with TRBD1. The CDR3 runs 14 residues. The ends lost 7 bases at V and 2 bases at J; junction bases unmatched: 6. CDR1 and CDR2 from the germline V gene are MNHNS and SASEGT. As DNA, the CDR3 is TGTGCCAGCAACCTCGGGACAGGCAACACTGAAGCTTTCTTT. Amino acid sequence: CASNLGTGNTEAFF.

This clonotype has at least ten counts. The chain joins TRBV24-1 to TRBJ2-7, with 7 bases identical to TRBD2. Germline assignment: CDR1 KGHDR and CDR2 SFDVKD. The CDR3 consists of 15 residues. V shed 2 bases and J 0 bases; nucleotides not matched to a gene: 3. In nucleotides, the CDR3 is TGTGCCACCAGTGATTCACGGACTAGCTCCTACGAGCAGTACTTC. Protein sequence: CATSDSRTSSYEQYF.

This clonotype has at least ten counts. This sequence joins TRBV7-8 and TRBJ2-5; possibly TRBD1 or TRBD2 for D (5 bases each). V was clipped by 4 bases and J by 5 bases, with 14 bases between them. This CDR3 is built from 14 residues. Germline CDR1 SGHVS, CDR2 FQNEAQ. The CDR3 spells CASSSPGPEETQYF. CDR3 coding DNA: TGTGCCAGCAGCTCGCCGGGACCCGAGGAGACCCAGTACTTC. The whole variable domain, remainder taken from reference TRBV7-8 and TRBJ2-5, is GAGVSQSPRYKVAKRGQDVALRCDPISGHVSLFWYQQALGQGPEFLTYFQNEAQLDKSGLPSDRFFAERPEGSVSTLKIQRTQQEDSAVYLCASSSPGPEETQYFGPGTRLLVL.

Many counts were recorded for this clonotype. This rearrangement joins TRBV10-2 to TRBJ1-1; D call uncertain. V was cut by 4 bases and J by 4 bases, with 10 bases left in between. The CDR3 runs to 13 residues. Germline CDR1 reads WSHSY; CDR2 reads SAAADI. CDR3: CASSGTEATEAFF. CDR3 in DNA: TGCGCCAGCAGTGGTACAGAAGCCACTGAAGCTTTCTTT.

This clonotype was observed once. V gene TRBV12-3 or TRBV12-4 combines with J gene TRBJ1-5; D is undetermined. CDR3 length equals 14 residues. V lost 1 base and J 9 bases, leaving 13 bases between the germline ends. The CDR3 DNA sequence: TGTGCCAGCAGTTTAGGCGGTCCGACTGGGCCCCAGCATTTT. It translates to CASSLGGPTGPQHF.

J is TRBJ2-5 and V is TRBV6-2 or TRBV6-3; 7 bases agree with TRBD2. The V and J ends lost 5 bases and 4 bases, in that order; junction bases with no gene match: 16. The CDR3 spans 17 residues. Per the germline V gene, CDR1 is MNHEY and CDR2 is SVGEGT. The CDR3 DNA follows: TGTGCCAGCAGTCCTTCCTCCGGGACTACAAACGGAGAGACCCAGTACTTC. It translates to CASSPSSGTTNGETQYF.

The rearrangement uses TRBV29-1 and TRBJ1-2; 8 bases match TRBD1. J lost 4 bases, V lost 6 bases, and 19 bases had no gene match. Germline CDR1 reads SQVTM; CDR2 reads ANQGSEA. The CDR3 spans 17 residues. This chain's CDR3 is CSVPFYGQGANLYGYTF. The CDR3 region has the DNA TGCAGCGTCCCGTTTTATGGGCAGGGGGCTAACCTCTATGGCTACACCTTC.

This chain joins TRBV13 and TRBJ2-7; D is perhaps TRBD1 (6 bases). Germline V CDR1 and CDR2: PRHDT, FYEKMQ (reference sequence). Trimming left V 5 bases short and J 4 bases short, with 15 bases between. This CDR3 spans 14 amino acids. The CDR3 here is CASSLQGHGYEQYF. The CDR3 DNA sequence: TGTGCCAGCAGCCTACAGGGTCATGGATACGAGCAGTACTTC.

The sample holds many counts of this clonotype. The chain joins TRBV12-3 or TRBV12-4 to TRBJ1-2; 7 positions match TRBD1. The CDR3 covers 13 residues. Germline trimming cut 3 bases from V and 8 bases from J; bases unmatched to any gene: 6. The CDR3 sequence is CASSFEGANGYTF. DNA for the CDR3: TGTGCCAGCAGTTTCGAGGGGGCGAACGGCTACACCTTC.

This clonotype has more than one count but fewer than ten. For the CDR3, the DNA is TGTGCCAGCAGCCGTCTGGGACTAGATACCGGGGAGCTGTTTTTT. Translation gives CASSRLGLDTGELFF. J is TRBJ2-2 and V is TRBV3-1; 8 bases map to TRBD2. The CDR3 length is 15 residues. CDR1 is LGHDT, CDR2 YNNKEL, per germline (reference sequence). Germline trimming cut 4 bases from V and 5 bases from J; bases unmatched to any gene: 6.